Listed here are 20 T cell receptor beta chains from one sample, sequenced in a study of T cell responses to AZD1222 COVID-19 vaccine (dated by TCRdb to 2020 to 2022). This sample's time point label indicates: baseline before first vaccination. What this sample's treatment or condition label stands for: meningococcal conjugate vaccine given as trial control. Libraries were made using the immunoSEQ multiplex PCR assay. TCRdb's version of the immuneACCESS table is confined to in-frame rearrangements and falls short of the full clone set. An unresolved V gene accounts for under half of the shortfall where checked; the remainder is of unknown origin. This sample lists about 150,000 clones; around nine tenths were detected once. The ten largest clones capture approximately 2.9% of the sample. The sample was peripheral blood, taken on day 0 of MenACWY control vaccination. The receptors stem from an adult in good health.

CDR3 region: CASTLGQANSPLHF. CDR3 bases: TGTGCCAGCACTCTGGGACAGGCTAATTCACCCCTCCACTTT. The V gene is TRBV6-5, the J gene TRBJ1-6, with 8 bases matching TRBD1. The CDR3 has 14 amino acids. Germline loops: CDR1 MNHEY, CDR2 SVGAGI. J was trimmed by 6 bases and V by 7 bases; bases with no gene match: 5.

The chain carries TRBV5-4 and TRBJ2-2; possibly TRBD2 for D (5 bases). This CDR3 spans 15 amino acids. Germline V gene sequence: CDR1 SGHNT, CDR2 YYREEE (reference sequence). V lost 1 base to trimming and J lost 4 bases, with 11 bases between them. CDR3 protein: CASSLLSEPTGELFF. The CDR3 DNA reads TGTGCCAGCAGCTTGCTTAGCGAACCCACCGGGGAGCTGTTTTTT.

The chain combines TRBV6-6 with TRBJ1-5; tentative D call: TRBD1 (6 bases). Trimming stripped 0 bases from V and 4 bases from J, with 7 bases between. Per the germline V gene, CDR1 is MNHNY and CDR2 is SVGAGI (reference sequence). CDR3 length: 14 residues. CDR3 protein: CASSYSRGNQPQHF. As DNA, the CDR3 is TGTGCCAGCAGTTACTCGAGGGGGAATCAGCCCCAGCATTTT.

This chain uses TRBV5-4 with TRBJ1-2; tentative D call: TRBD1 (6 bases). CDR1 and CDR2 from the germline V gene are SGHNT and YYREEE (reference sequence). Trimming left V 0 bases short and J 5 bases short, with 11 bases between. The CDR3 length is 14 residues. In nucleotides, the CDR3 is TGTGCCAGCAGCTTGGTGGGGGCCGCTTATGGCTACACCTTC. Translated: CASSLVGAAYGYTF.

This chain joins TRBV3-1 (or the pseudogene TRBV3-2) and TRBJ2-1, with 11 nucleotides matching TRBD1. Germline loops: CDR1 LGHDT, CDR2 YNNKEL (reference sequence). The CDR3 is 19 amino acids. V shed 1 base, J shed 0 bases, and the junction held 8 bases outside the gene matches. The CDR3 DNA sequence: TGTGCCAGCAGCCAAGTATCCGGACAGGGGGCGAGCTCCTACAATGAGCAGTTCTTC. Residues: CASSQVSGQGASSYNEQFF.

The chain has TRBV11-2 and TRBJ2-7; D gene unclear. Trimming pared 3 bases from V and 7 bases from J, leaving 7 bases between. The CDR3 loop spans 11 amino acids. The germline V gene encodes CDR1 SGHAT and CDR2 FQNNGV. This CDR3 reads CASSFLDEQYF. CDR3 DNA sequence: TGTGCCAGCAGCTTCCTTGATGAGCAGTACTTC. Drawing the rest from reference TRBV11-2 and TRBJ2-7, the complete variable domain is EAGVAQSPRYKIIEKRQSVAFWCNPISGHATLYWYQQILGQGPKLLIQFQNNGVVDDSQLPKDRFSAERLKGVDSTLKIQPAKLEDSAVYLCASSFLDEQYFGPGTRLTVT.

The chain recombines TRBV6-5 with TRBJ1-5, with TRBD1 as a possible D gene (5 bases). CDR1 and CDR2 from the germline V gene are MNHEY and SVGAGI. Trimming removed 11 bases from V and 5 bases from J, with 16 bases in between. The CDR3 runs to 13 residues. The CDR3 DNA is TGTGCCTCCCGCAAGGGGCGGTATCAGCCCCAGCATTTT. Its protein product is CASRKGRYQPQHF.

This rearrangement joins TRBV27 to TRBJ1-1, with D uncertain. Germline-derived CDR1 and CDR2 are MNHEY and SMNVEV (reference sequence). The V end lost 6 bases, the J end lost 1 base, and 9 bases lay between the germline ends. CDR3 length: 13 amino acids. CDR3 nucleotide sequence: TGTGCCAGCAGCCAGACACGGAACACTGAAGCTTTCTTT. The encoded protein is CASSQTRNTEAFF.

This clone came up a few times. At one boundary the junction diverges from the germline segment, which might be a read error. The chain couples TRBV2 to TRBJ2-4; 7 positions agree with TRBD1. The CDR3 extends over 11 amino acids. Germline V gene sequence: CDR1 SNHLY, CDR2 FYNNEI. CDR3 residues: CASSDPGQPNF. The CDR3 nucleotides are TGTGCCAGCAGTGATCCGGGACAGCCAAACTTC.

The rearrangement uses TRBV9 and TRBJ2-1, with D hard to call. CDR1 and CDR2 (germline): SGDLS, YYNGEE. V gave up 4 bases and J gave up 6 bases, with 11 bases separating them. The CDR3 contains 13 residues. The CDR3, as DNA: TGTGCCAGCAGCCTATACCTTGGCAATGAGCAGTTCTTC. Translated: CASSLYLGNEQFF.

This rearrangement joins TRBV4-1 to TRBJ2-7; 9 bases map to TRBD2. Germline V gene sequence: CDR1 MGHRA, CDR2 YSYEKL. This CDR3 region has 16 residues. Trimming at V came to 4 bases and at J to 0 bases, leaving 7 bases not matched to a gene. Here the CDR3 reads CASSPSSGKSSYEQYF. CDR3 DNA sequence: TGCGCCAGCAGCCCATCTAGCGGGAAAAGCTCCTACGAGCAGTACTTC.

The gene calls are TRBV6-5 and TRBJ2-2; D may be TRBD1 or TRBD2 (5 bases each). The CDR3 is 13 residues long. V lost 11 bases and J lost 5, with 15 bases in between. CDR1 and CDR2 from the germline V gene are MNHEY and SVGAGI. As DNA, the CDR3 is TGTGCCCTCAGCGGACACCGGACCGGGGAGCTGTTTTTT. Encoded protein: CALSGHRTGELFF.

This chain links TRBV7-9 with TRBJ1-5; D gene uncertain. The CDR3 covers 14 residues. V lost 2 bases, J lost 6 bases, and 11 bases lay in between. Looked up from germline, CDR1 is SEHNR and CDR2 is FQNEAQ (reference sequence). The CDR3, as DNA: TGTGCCAGCAGCTTAACCAAAGATGGTCAGCCCCAGCATTTT. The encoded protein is CASSLTKDGQPQHF.

The CDR3 protein is CASSQVSGGTWGTDTQYF. CDR3 nucleotide sequence: TGTGCCAGCAGCCAAGTCAGCGGGGGGACGTGGGGCACAGATACGCAGTATTTT. The gene calls are TRBV4-2 and TRBJ2-3; 9 bases match TRBD2. V lost 1 base, J lost 1 base, and 9 bases stayed unmatched. The germline V gene encodes CDR1 LGHNA and CDR2 YNFKEQ. The CDR3 is 18 amino acids.

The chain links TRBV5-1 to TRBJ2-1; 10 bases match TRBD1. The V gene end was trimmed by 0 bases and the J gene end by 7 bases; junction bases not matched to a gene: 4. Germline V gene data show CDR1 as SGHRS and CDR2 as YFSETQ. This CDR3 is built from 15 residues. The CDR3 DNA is TGCGCCAGCAGCTTGGGACAGGGGGCGCCGAATGAGCAGTTCTTC. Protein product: CASSLGQGAPNEQFF. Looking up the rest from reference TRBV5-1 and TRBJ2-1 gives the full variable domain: KAGVTQTPRYLIKTRGQQVTLSCSPISGHRSVSWYQQTPGQGLQFLFEYFSETQRNKGNFPGRFSGRQFSNSRSEMNVSTLELGDSALYLCASSLGQGAPNEQFFGPGTRLTVL.

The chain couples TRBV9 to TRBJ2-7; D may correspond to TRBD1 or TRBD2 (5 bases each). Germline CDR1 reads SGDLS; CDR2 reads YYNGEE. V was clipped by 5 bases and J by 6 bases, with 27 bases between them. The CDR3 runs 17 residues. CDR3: CASSSRGGGSGVGEQYF. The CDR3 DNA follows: TGTGCCAGCAGTTCCAGAGGTGGGGGTTCCGGGGTAGGCGAGCAGTACTTC. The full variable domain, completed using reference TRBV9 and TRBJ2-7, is DSGVTQTPKHLITATGQRVTLRCSPRSGDLSVYWYQQSLDQGLQFLIQYYNGEERAKGNILERFSAQQFPDLHSELNLSSLELGDSALYFCASSSRGGGSGVGEQYFGPGTRLTVT.

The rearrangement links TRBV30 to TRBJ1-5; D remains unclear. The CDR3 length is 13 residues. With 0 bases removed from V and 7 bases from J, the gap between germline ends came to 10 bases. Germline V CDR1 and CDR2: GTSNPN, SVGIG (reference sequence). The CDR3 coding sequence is TGTGCCTGGAGTGTTAATGGGCAGCAGCCCCAGCATTTT. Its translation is CAWSVNGQQPQHF.

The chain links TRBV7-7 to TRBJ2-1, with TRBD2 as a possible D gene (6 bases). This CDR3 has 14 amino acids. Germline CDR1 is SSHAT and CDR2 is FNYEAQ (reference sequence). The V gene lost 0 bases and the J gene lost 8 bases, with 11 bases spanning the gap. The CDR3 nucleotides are TGTGCCAGCAGCTTAGCGGCGGGAAGCGATGAGCAGTTCTTC. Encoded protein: CASSLAAGSDEQFF.

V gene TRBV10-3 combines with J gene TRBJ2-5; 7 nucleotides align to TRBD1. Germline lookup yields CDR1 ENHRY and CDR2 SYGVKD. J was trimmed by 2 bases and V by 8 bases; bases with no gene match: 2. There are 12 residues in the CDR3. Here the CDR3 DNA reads TGTGCCATCGGGACAGAGCAAGAGACCCAGTACTTC. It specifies CAIGTEQETQYF.

CDR3 sequence reads: CASSRRGGLADTQYF. In DNA, the CDR3 is TGTGCCAGCTCACGTCGGGGGGGCCTCGCAGATACGCAGTATTTT. V is TRBV2 and J is TRBJ2-3; TRBD2 matches 8 bases. Germline trimming cut 8 bases from V and 4 bases from J; bases unmatched to any gene: 11. CDR3 length: 15 residues. CDR1 and CDR2 from the germline V gene are SNHLY and FYNNEI. The variable domain in full, completed from reference TRBV2 and TRBJ2-3, reads EPEVTQTPSHQVTQMGQEVILRCVPISNHLYFYWYRQILGQKVEFLVSFYNNEISEKSEIFDDQFSVERPDGSNFTLKIRSTKLEDSAMYFCASSRRGGLADTQYFGPGTRLTVL.